This T cell receptor beta chain emerged from a study of blood T cells in healthy people across ages (dated by TCRdb to 2013 to 2016). For the study in its entirety: In model experiments, template switching captured roughly one uniquely barcoded TCR beta cDNA molecule for every two T cells. Age-related changes in TCR beta repertoire diversity were measured in the study by deep sequencing normalized with unique cDNA molecular identifiers. Four age groups were formed from the donors: young (average about 17 years), middle-aged (approximately 42), aged (roughly 56) and long-lived (roughly 88). To avoid experimental bias, donors of different ages were spread randomly across the sequencing lanes. Using the same blood draw, the study looked at two additional independent replicas of 1 million unique cDNA reads for two donors, one aged 18 to 30 and the other aged 80 or older. Paper-wide results and their limitations: Because the CMV infection status of the donors was unknown, age-related changes in expanded clonotypes may potentially have been confounded. Observed TCR beta diversity correlated strongly with the percentage of naive T cells measured by flow cytometry. Because profiling used bulk unsorted PBMCs, naive and antigen-experienced compartments could not be compared conclusively. Estimates of total diversity from one million sequenced T cells were regarded as lower bounds and underestimates. As age increased, observed TCR beta diversity per million T cells dropped in a roughly linear way, and a significant reduction was already evident by age about 40. Compared with the aged group, the long-lived group had more naive CD4+ T cells, fewer expanded clones and increased TCR diversity, suggesting age selection.

Systemically healthy Caucasian individuals from Russia, approximately 39 in total and aged roughly 6 to 100 years, were included as donors. Around 10 milliliters of peripheral blood were drawn from each donor into EDTA-treated Vacutainer tubes. Ficoll-Paque density-gradient centrifugation was used to isolate PBMCs, with at least 6.5 million per sample. Trizol reagent was used to extract total RNA from PBMCs, with at least 6 micrograms per sample. For every donor, flow cytometry on a PBMC aliquot measured the percentage of naive CD45RAhigh/CD27high T cells. This clonotype has just a few counts. Its antigen remains undetermined. There are no base qualities to consult, and no much larger clone falls within one base. Library preparation employed 5' RACE. The run used an Illumina HiSeq 2500. A second PCR of about 7 to 12 cycles was run with a J-beta primer mix and a sample-barcoded 5' primer. A unique molecular identifier was introduced onto each TCR beta cDNA molecule by a template-switch 5' adaptor carrying 12 random nucleotides. Each sample yielded at least 2.5 million CDR3-containing paired-end reads. First-strand cDNA was synthesized from all RNA with the Mint cDNA synthesis kit, primed by a TRBC-specific oligonucleotide. After uracil-DNA glycosylase treatment, a first 18-cycle PCR used universal primers M1SS and BC2_uni_R on all cDNA. The source study handled its data this way. Normalization of each sample was performed by random selection of 1 million high-quality reads, each carrying a distinct molecular identifier. Reads sharing molecular identifiers were discarded rather than binned into consensus sequences. MiTCR, run with a Q25 quality threshold and the strictest error-elimination algorithm, handled CDR3 identification, clonotype clustering and error correction. A nonparametric unseen species model with Euler transformation was used to estimate a lower bound on total TCR beta diversity. TCRdb reprocessed the public reads (quality trimming at Q25 with fastp, clone calling with MiXCR) and kept in-frame beta chains. Every entry covers one CDR3 protein and lists the most common genes and DNA from its rows. TCRdb, not the authors, supplied the V and J calls. The sample data list around 690,000 distinct CDR3 sequences, and about 53% of these were observed just once. The leading ten clones occupy around 37% of the sample.

The germline V gene (reference sequence) sets CDR1 to LNHNV and CDR2 to YYDKDF. The CDR3 covers 18 residues, taking in both the cysteine and the phenylalanine. Only CDR3 DNA remains: 54 bases, in frame from the first base. V drops 1 base and J drops 0 bases, leaving 16 bases in between. Specimen: blood. Rearrangement joined TRBV15 to TRBJ2-4; the D gene lacks a confident call. The receptor's source is a man aged 60 to 69 in good health. The base sequence is TGTGCCACCAGCAGAGGAATCGACCGAGAACTAGCCAAAAACATTCAGTACTTC. Translated, it reads CATSRGIDRELAKNIQYF. Beyond the CDR3, the reference TRBV15 and TRBJ2-4 genes provide the residues; the full variable domain reads: DAMVIQNPRYQVTQFGKPVTLSCSQTLNHNVMYWYQQKSSQAPKLLFHYYDKDFNNEADTPDNFQSRRPNTSFCFLDIRSPGLGDTAMYLCATSRGIDRELAKNIQYFGAGTRLSVL.